The 14 T cell receptor beta chains in this list originate from one sample, sequenced in a study of blood T cell repertoires in COVID-19. Clones were sequenced by immunoSEQ multiplex PCR, and TCRdb holds only the in-frame ones, with some missing. The sample carries approximately 45,000 clones, 90% recorded once. Sequencing was performed on peripheral blood. These receptors came from a man between 70 and 80 years old with acute or convalescent COVID-19.

This chain links TRBV29-1 with TRBJ1-2; weak D call: TRBD1 (5 bases). This CDR3 has 12 amino acids. Trimming removed 5 bases from V and 0 bases from J, with 7 bases in between. Germline CDR1 SQVTM, CDR2 ANQGSEA. The CDR3, as DNA: TGCAGCGTTCGGACATCTAACTATGGCTACACCTTC. Amino acid sequence: CSVRTSNYGYTF.

The chain employs TRBV7-9 and TRBJ1-2; possible D gene TRBD1, 6 bases. This CDR3 has 14 residues. With 4 bases removed from V and 3 bases from J, the gap between germline ends came to 12 bases. In germline, CDR1 is SEHNR, CDR2 FQNEAQ (reference sequence). The CDR3 sequence: CASSSTPGDYGYTF. CDR3 DNA: TGTGCCAGCAGCTCTACGCCAGGGGACTATGGCTACACCTTC.

The sample holds one count of this clone. The chain combines TRBV5-4 with TRBJ2-7; 7 positions agree with TRBD2. Germline lookup yields CDR1 SGHNT and CDR2 YYREEE (reference sequence). The CDR3 covers 13 residues. V trimming: 4 bases; J trimming: 3 bases; junction bases outside the gene matches: 4. The CDR3 here is CASSRGLNYEQYF. DNA for the CDR3: TGTGCCAGCAGCCGGGGACTAAACTACGAGCAGTACTTC.

This clone showed up just once. The chain links TRBV27 to TRBJ1-2; 9 nucleotides align to TRBD1. The ends lost 2 bases at V and 2 bases at J; junction bases unmatched: 0. The CDR3 has 14 residues. Per germline, CDR1 MNHEY and CDR2 SMNVEV (reference sequence). This CDR3 is CASSLGQGNYGYTF. CDR3 DNA sequence: TGTGCCAGCAGTTTAGGACAGGGGAACTATGGCTACACCTTC.

The gene calls are TRBV18 and TRBJ1-6; D remains ambiguous. V was pared by 3 bases and J by 0 bases, with 9 bases between. This CDR3 contains 16 residues. The V gene's germline CDR1 is KGHSH and CDR2 LQKENI. CDR3 in DNA: TGTGCCAGCTCACCCGGTGGGAGCTCCTATAATTCACCCCTCCACTTT. Its translation: CASSPGGSSYNSPLHF.

The table lists this clone with a count of one. This chain connects TRBV7-9 to TRBJ2-3; a weak D match, TRBD1 (5 bases). V shed 1 base and J shed 6 bases, with 11 bases lying between them. Germline loops: CDR1 SEHNR, CDR2 FQNEAQ (reference sequence). The length of the CDR3 is 14 residues. The CDR3 loop is CASSLGVAGDTQYF. The DNA for the CDR3 is TGTGCCAGCAGCTTAGGGGTAGCAGGGGATACGCAGTATTTT.

The chain carries TRBV4-2 and TRBJ2-5; 13 bases align to TRBD2. This CDR3 region has 16 residues. CDR1 and CDR2 from the germline V gene are LGHNA and YNFKEQ. The ends lost 4 bases at V and 5 bases at J; junction bases unmatched: 7. CDR3 DNA: TGTGCCAGCAGCCCTTGGACTAGCGGGGGTGAGGAGACCCAGTACTTC. Translation: CASSPWTSGGEETQYF.

This clone came up a few times. The chain employs TRBV27 and TRBJ2-1; D perhaps matches TRBD2 (5 bases). Germline assignment: CDR1 MNHEY and CDR2 SMNVEV (reference sequence). The CDR3 loop spans 12 amino acids. V gave up 2 bases and J gave up 9 bases, with 8 bases separating them. The CDR3 region is CASSLAGVEQFF. As DNA, the CDR3 is TGTGCCAGCAGTTTAGCCGGGGTTGAGCAGTTCTTC.

The chain employs TRBV6-5 and TRBJ2-7; weak D call: TRBD2 (5 bases). V was clipped by 8 bases and J by 4 bases, with 21 bases between them. The CDR3 consists of 15 residues. Germline V gene data show CDR1 as MNHEY and CDR2 as SVGAGI. The CDR3 coding sequence is TGTGCCAGCTCAGCTAGGCGGGTAAGGCTTTACGAGCAGTACTTC. Encoded protein: CASSARRVRLYEQYF.

The V call is TRBV6-6, the J call TRBJ2-5; perhaps TRBD2 as D (5 bases). This CDR3 is 15 amino acids long. With 2 bases removed from V and 1 base from J, the gap between germline ends came to 11 bases. Germline CDR1 is MNHNY and CDR2 is SVGAGI (reference sequence). CDR3 in amino acids: CASSYPPGFQETQYF. Here the CDR3 DNA reads TGTGCCAGCAGTTACCCTCCGGGGTTCCAAGAGACCCAGTACTTC.

This chain links TRBV6-5 with TRBJ2-7; tentatively, D is TRBD1 (6 bases). Trimming shortened V by 3 bases and J by 1 base, and 13 bases separated the two germline ends. There are 15 residues in the CDR3. Germline values: CDR1 MNHEY, CDR2 SVGAGI. The CDR3: CASSYHRVESYEQYF. CDR3 nucleotides: TGTGCCAGCAGTTATCACAGGGTAGAATCCTACGAGCAGTACTTC.

The V call is TRBV19, the J call TRBJ1-5, with 8 bases lining up with TRBD1. CDR1 and CDR2 from the germline V gene are LNHDA and SQIVND (reference sequence). The length of the CDR3 is 15 residues. Unmatched junction bases numbered 7, after V lost 5 bases and J lost 4 bases. The CDR3 here is CASSQTGESNQPQHF. DNA of the CDR3: TGTGCCAGTAGTCAGACAGGGGAGTCGAATCAGCCCCAGCATTTT.

The chain has TRBV5-5 and TRBJ1-1, with a possible D match to TRBD1 (5 bases). This CDR3 comprises 14 residues. Deletions cut 4 bases from V and 7 bases from J, with 17 bases between. Germline V gene sequence: CDR1 SGHKS, CDR2 YYEKEE (reference sequence). CDR3 protein: CASSPDRWEGEAFF. The CDR3, as DNA: TGTGCCAGCAGCCCCGACAGATGGGAGGGTGAAGCTTTCTTT.

V and J are TRBV6-2 or TRBV6-3 and TRBJ1-6, with 8 bases fitting TRBD1. The CDR3 has 14 amino acids. The germline V gene encodes CDR1 MNHEY and CDR2 SVGEGT. The trim removed 6 bases at V and 7 bases at J, leaving 5 bases unmatched. The CDR3: CASSIQGENSPLHF. The CDR3 DNA reads as TGTGCCAGCAGCATACAGGGGGAGAATTCACCCCTCCACTTT.